A selection of T cell receptor beta chains follows, all from one sample in a study of shared clonotypes between healthy human individuals. Data came from immunoSEQ multiplex PCR; TCRdb stores just in-frame clones and leaves some out. Among roughly 2,000,000 clones listed, just over 90% were seen once. Sequencing was carried out using naive CD8+ T cells from PBMCs. The receptors were gathered from a man aged 18 to 35 in good health. Some clones in this sample may be carry-over from other donors' samples. CDR3s leave out the opening cysteine and the closing phenylalanine or tryptophan.

TRBV4-1,TRBJ2-7,ASSRIGRAHEQY
TRBV9,TRBJ2-7,ASSVGAGYEQY
TRBV7-6,TRBJ1-4,ASSSKREATNEKLF
TRBV11-2,TRBJ2-1,ASSLDRGQGGHNEQF
TRBV19,TRBJ1-5,ASSILYSNQPQH
TRBV21-1,TRBJ2-3,ANWGGSTDTQY
TRBV19,TRBJ1-3,AWPARSSGNTIY
TRBV27,TRBJ2-7,ASSPSGGESSYEQY
TRBV27,TRBJ2-7,ASSPTAYEQY
TRBV27,TRBJ1-1,ASSSMNTEAF
TRBV4-1,TRBJ1-1,ASSQVAVPEAF
TRBV7-8,TRBJ2-1,ASSVSSGRTPHEQF
TRBV4-1,TRBJ2-7,ASSHQRAFEQY
TRBV29-1,TRBJ1-5,SVVTGQGGQPQH
TRBV27,TRBJ1-1,ASGEGPNTEAF
TRBV4-1,TRBJ2-3,ASSSQPGVAGTTDTQY